The 20 T cell receptor beta chains in this list originate from one sample, sequenced in a study of glioma-infiltrating T cells after dendritic cell vaccination. Specified time point: after dendritic cell vaccination, including at tumor progression/relapse. Libraries were prepared by immunoSEQ multiplex PCR; TCRdb keeps only in-frame clonotypes and omits some of them. Here the sample spans some 90,000 clones, 70% to 90% being singletons. The specimen was blood, collected after dendritic cell vaccination. The receptors were sampled from a human donor with glioblastoma.

The rearrangement links TRBV6-1 to TRBJ1-3; no definite D call. The CDR3 length is 15 residues. Trimming cost V 2 bases and J 1 base, with 9 bases left between them. Per the germline V gene, CDR1 is MNHNS and CDR2 is SASEGT. CDR3 bases: TGTGCCAGCAGTGAACGCCGGGGTTCTGGAAACACCATATATTTT. Translating gives CASSERRGSGNTIYF.

The chain employs TRBV11-2 and TRBJ2-1; 14 nucleotides agree with TRBD2. Germline trimming cut 3 bases from V and 2 bases from J; bases unmatched to any gene: 6. Germline lookup yields CDR1 SGHAT and CDR2 FQNNGV. This CDR3 comprises 18 residues. The DNA for the CDR3 is TGTGCCAGCAGCTTCGGGGGGACTAGCGGGGGAGCCTACAATGAGCAGTTCTTC. Translating it yields CASSFGGTSGGAYNEQFF.

The genes are TRBV28 and TRBJ2-3, with D tentatively TRBD1 (6 bases). The V gene lost 8 bases and the J gene lost 0 bases, with 12 bases spanning the gap. In germline, CDR1 is MDHEN, CDR2 SYDVKM. The CDR3 has 14 amino acids. CDR3 coding DNA: TGTGCCAGCGGGGAAGGGGGAAGCACAGATACGCAGTATTTT. As protein: CASGEGGSTDTQYF.

This clone was seen more than once but under ten times. The rearrangement joins TRBV7-6 to TRBJ2-2; 8 bases match TRBD1. Looked up from germline, CDR1 is SGHVS and CDR2 is FNYEAQ. The CDR3 totals 15 residues. With 11 bases clipped from V and 6 bases from J, the junction kept 14 bases outside the gene matches. The CDR3 is CALGGLGQGSGELFF. The DNA of the CDR3 is TGTGCCCTGGGGGGACTCGGACAGGGATCCGGGGAGCTGTTTTTT. Looking up the rest from reference TRBV7-6 and TRBJ2-2 gives the full variable domain: GAGVSQSPRYKVTKRGQDVALRCDPISGHVSLYWYRQALGQGPEFLTYFNYEAQQDKSGLPNDRFSAERPEGSISTLTIQRTEQRDSAMYRCALGGLGQGSGELFFGEGSRLTVL.

This chain uses TRBV19 with TRBJ1-6; 9 positions match TRBD1. There are 17 residues in the CDR3. After removal of 9 bases from V and 2 bases from J, the junction contained 11 bases not matched to a gene. Germline CDR1 LNHDA, CDR2 SQIVND (reference sequence). In DNA form, the CDR3 reads TGTGCCAGCTCACCGGGGACAGGGAAGGCCTATAATTCACCCCTCCACTTT. This codes for CASSPGTGKAYNSPLHF.

This clone was seen more than once but under ten times. One end of the junction is discordant with germline, which a read error may explain. The rearrangement joins TRBV5-1 to TRBJ1-3; D is perhaps TRBD1 (6 bases). CDR1 is SGHRS, CDR2 YFSETQ, per germline. The CDR3 extends over 13 amino acids. CDR3 loop: CASSPEQGITIYF. The CDR3 coding sequence is TGCGCCAGCAGCCCGGAACAGGGAATCACCATATATTTT.

With regard to this clone: Other DNA sequences within the sample encode an identical CDR3. The rearrangement uses TRBV19 and TRBJ1-1; D is ambiguous. The CDR3 extends over 13 amino acids. The germline V and J ends were trimmed by 5 bases and 0 bases, with 7 bases remaining between them. Germline CDR1 is LNHDA and CDR2 is SQIVND (reference sequence). The CDR3 spells CASSGQLNTEAFF. The CDR3 coding sequence is TGTGCCAGTAGTGGGCAATTGAACACTGAAGCTTTCTTT. The whole variable domain, remainder taken from reference TRBV19 and TRBJ1-1, is DGGITQSPKYLFRKEGQNVTLSCEQNLNHDAMYWYRQDPGQGLRLIYYSQIVNDFQKGDIAEGYSVSREKKESFPLTVTSAQKNPTAFYLCASSGQLNTEAFFGQGTRLTVV.

This chain uses TRBV19 with TRBJ1-1; D is uncertain. The CDR3 is made up of 18 amino acids. Germline loops: CDR1 LNHDA, CDR2 SQIVND (reference sequence). The germline V and J ends were trimmed by 1 base and 1 base, with 19 bases remaining between them. The DNA of the CDR3 is TGTGCCAGTAGTATAGTGGGGAGGTGGGCAGACCCGAACACTGAAGCTTTCTTT. Translation gives CASSIVGRWADPNTEAFF.

The V and J genes are TRBV9 and TRBJ1-5; D is unresolved. This CDR3 has 14 amino acids. V was clipped by 4 bases and J by 1 base, with 9 bases between them. CDR1 and CDR2 (germline): SGDLS, YYNGEE. CDR3 amino acids: CASSPTGSNQPQHF. The CDR3 coding sequence is TGTGCCAGCAGCCCAACGGGGAGCAATCAGCCCCAGCATTTT.

The chain combines TRBV6-5 with TRBJ1-2; 8 positions agree with TRBD1. The CDR3 consists of 13 residues. The J segment lost 8 bases and the V segment lost 2 bases, leaving 4 bases of the junction unmatched. CDR1 and CDR2 from the germline V gene are MNHEY and SVGAGI. The CDR3 nucleotides are TGTGCCAGCAGTTACGTAGGACAGGGAGGCTACACCTTC. It codes for CASSYVGQGGYTF.

This clone was found once. V gene TRBV23-1 combines with J gene TRBJ1-3, with 9 nucleotides matching TRBD1. TRBV23-1 is classed as an ORF, of uncertain function. V dropped 2 bases and J dropped 2; count of bases not matched to a gene: 10. CDR3 size: 18 residues. CDR3 sequence reads: CASSQPKTGGEAGNTIYF. The CDR3 coding sequence is TGCGCCAGCAGTCAACCCAAAACAGGGGGCGAAGCTGGAAACACCATATATTTT.

The genes are TRBV5-1 and TRBJ1-2; the match to TRBD1 covers 11 bases. V shed 4 bases, J shed 6 bases, and the junction held 8 bases outside the gene matches. The V gene's germline CDR1 is SGHRS and CDR2 YFSETQ. The CDR3 has 15 residues. The CDR3 coding sequence is TGCGCCAGCAGCAAACGGACAGGGGGCGTCGATGGCTACACCTTC. Its protein product is CASSKRTGGVDGYTF.

This chain connects TRBV5-1 to TRBJ2-2; 10 bases fit TRBD1. J lost 6 bases, V lost 2 bases, and 7 bases had no gene match. The germline CDR1 and CDR2 sequences are SGHRS and YFSETQ. This CDR3 region has 16 residues. CDR3 in DNA: TGCGCCAGCAGCTTTTACGGGACAGGGGTAGCCGGGGAGCTGTTTTTT. This gives the protein CASSFYGTGVAGELFF. Filled out from reference TRBV5-1 and TRBJ2-2, the complete variable domain reads KAGVTQTPRYLIKTRGQQVTLSCSPISGHRSVSWYQQTPGQGLQFLFEYFSETQRNKGNFPGRFSGRQFSNSRSEMNVSTLELGDSALYLCASSFYGTGVAGELFFGEGSRLTVL.

The gene calls are TRBV23-1 and TRBJ2-1, with D uncertain. TRBV23-1 is reported as an ORF; its role is uncertain. Trimming pared 0 bases from V and 5 bases from J, leaving 11 bases between. The CDR3 runs to 15 residues. The CDR3 loop is CASSQSCRFDNEQFF. The CDR3 coding sequence is TGCGCCAGCAGTCAATCGTGCAGGTTCGACAATGAGCAGTTCTTC.

This clone was counted a few times. V is TRBV6-1 and J is TRBJ2-7; 9 positions match TRBD1. The junction had 10 bases not matched to a gene; V was cut back by 5 bases and J by 5 bases. CDR3 length: 15 residues. Germline values: CDR1 MNHNS, CDR2 SASEGT. CDR3 nucleotide sequence: TGTGCCAGCAGTACCGGGGACAGGGCACAGAACGAGCAGTACTTC. Protein: CASSTGDRAQNEQYF.

The rearrangement uses TRBV18 and TRBJ2-3; possibly TRBD2 for D (5 bases). The CDR3 has 14 residues. Between the trimmed V and J ends, which lost 2 bases and 6 bases, there was a span of 12 bases. Germline V gene lookup returns CDR1 KGHSH and CDR2 LQKENI. The CDR3 coding sequence is TGTGCCAGCTCACCAGGACTGGCCTCGGATACGCAGTATTTT. This gives the protein CASSPGLASDTQYF.

This clone was detected a few times. The chain combines TRBV5-1 with TRBJ2-1; D gene uncertain. This CDR3 is 15 amino acids long. Germline CDR1 is SGHRS and CDR2 is YFSETQ. V lost 0 bases and J lost 5, with 12 bases in between. The chain's CDR3 is CASSLGDKKHNEQFF. The CDR3 region has the DNA TGCGCCAGCAGCTTGGGAGACAAAAAGCACAATGAGCAGTTCTTC.

The V and J genes are TRBV15 and TRBJ2-5, with D possibly TRBD1 on 6 matching bases. V shed 1 base and J shed 3 bases, with 18 bases lying between them. CDR3 length: 17 residues. Germline CDR1 reads LNHNV; CDR2 reads YYDKDF (reference sequence). The chain's CDR3 is CATSRVWNTGLEETQYF. The CDR3 DNA is TGTGCCACCAGCAGAGTGTGGAATACAGGGCTCGAAGAGACCCAGTACTTC.

V usage is TRBV5-1 and J usage is TRBJ1-1; D might be TRBD1 (6 bases). CDR1 and CDR2 (germline): SGHRS, YFSETQ. CDR3 length equals 16 residues. V was clipped by 0 bases and J by 6 bases, with 18 bases between them. Here the CDR3 DNA reads TGCGCCAGCAGCTTGGAAGGTGGACAGAAAAGCGCTGAAGCTTTCTTT. Amino acids: CASSLEGGQKSAEAFF.

The chain carries TRBV7-2 and TRBJ2-1; the match to TRBD2 covers 7 bases. J lost 7 bases, V lost 5 bases, and 8 bases had no gene match. Germline CDR1 SGHTA, CDR2 FQGNSA. The CDR3 extends over 14 amino acids. The CDR3 loop reads CASSRMSGGNEQFF. In nucleotides, the CDR3 is TGTGCCAGCAGCCGGATGTCGGGAGGTAATGAGCAGTTCTTC.